This TCR beta chain was recorded in a study of T cell repertoires in cytomegalovirus infection. The overall study: Recently identified HLA-C-restricted and well-studied HLA-B-restricted CMV epitopes were used. Through public TCR beta signatures, both CMV infection and matching HLA type were indicated. Study-level results: CMV-specific TCR beta clonotypes restricted by HLA-C dominated the ex vivo response.

In its sample, this clonotype was seen a few times. The antigen is undetermined. This CDR3 has 12 amino acids. In germline, CDR1 is PRHDT, CDR2 FYEKMQ (reference sequence). V lost 5 bases and J 6 bases, leaving 10 bases between the germline ends. TCRdb itself ran the reads through MiXCR, one entry per CDR3 protein. This table has about 920,000 distinct CDR3 sequences, around 31% appearing once. The TCR originated in a human donor in good health (CMV status not recorded). Some clones in this sample may be carry-over from other donors' samples. The gene calls are TRBV13 and TRBJ1-1, with TRBD1 as a possible D gene (6 bases). Sequences were derived from cultured CD8+ T cells from PBMCs, sampled from culture after CMV antigen stimulation. Here the CDR3 DNA reads TGTGCCAGCAGCCAGGGGTTCGCTGAAGCTTTCTTT. This gives the protein CASSQGFAEAFF.